The rows below give T cell receptor beta chains drawn from one sample of a study of shared T cell receptors in the human thymus. Using immunoSEQ multiplex PCR, the repertoire was profiled, and TCRdb retains in-frame clones only, with some absent. The sample shows approximately 660,000 clones, 70% to 90% of them seen only once. This sample also belongs to another study, concerning human thymus T cells.

Material: thymocytes. Receptors were obtained from a boy in the first two years of life with a congenital heart defect. CDR3s include the opening cysteine and the closing phenylalanine or tryptophan. The D gene is left open where the match is weak. Clone size is stated in some rows and not others, as once, few, many or a class when expanded.

clone size: NA
V gene: TRBV28
D gene: TRBD1
J gene: TRBJ1-4
CDR3 protein: CASSSLPAGTGPWGEKLFF
CDR3 DNA: TGTGCCAGCAGTTCCCTCCCAGCTGGGACAGGGCCCTGGGGAGAAAAACTGTTTTTT

clone size: NA
V gene: TRBV25-1
D gene: NA
J gene: TRBJ1-1
CDR3 protein: CASSEWGSTEAFF
CDR3 DNA: TGTGCCAGCAGTGAATGGGGCAGCACTGAAGCTTTCTTT

clone size: NA
V gene: TRBV5-1
D gene: TRBD1
J gene: TRBJ2-1
CDR3 protein: CASSLDSLGQGRYGNEQFF
CDR3 DNA: TGCGCCAGCAGCTTGGATTCCCTTGGACAGGGGAGGTACGGCAATGAGCAGTTCTTC

clone size: NA
V gene: TRBV28
D gene: TRBD1
J gene: TRBJ1-2
CDR3 protein: CASRGGRGPSYGYTF
CDR3 DNA: TGTGCCAGCAGAGGGGGCAGGGGCCCTAGCTATGGCTACACCTTC

clone size: NA
V gene: TRBV29-1
D gene: NA
J gene: TRBJ2-5
CDR3 protein: CSSRTAQETQYF
CDR3 DNA: TGCAGCTCCAGAACAGCACAAGAGACCCAGTACTTC

clone size: NA
V gene: TRBV9
D gene: NA
J gene: TRBJ2-3
CDR3 protein: CASSVSGARGGTQYF
CDR3 DNA: TGTGCCAGCAGCGTTTCGGGCGCGAGGGGAGGTACGCAGTATTTT

clone size: NA
V gene: TRBV11-3
D gene: NA
J gene: TRBJ1-1
CDR3 protein: CASSLGHTNTEAFF
CDR3 DNA: TGTGCCAGCAGCTTGGGACATACGAACACTGAAGCTTTCTTT

clone size: NA
V gene: TRBV5-1
D gene: TRBD2
J gene: TRBJ2-1
CDR3 protein: CASSLRTPGLAGGPDEQFF
CDR3 DNA: TGCGCCAGCAGCTTGCGGACCCCGGGACTAGCGGGAGGGCCGGATGAGCAGTTCTTC

clone size: NA
V gene: TRBV15
D gene: TRBD2
J gene: TRBJ2-5
CDR3 protein: CATSRRAGGGRETQYF
CDR3 DNA: TGTGCCACCAGCAGGAGGGCGGGAGGAGGGCGAGAGACCCAGTACTTC

clone size: once
V gene: TRBV18
D gene: NA
J gene: TRBJ2-5
CDR3 protein: CASSPSPRRPQETQYF
CDR3 DNA: TGTGCCAGCTCACCCTCCCCCCGGAGACCCCAAGAGACCCAGTACTTC

clone size: NA
V gene: TRBV15
D gene: TRBD1
J gene: TRBJ2-3
CDR3 protein: CATSRGGQGATDTQYF
CDR3 DNA: TGTGCCACCAGCAGAGGAGGACAGGGGGCAACAGATACGCAGTATTTT

clone size: NA
V gene: TRBV28
D gene: NA
J gene: TRBJ1-4
CDR3 protein: CASSPRSGHLAGEKLFF
CDR3 DNA: TGTGCCAGCAGTCCCAGGTCCGGACATTTAGCAGGTGAAAAACTGTTTTTT

clone size: NA
V gene: TRBV13
D gene: TRBD1
J gene: TRBJ1-5
CDR3 protein: CASSNGQGANLQPQHF
CDR3 DNA: TGTGCCAGCAGCAACGGACAGGGGGCCAACCTTCAGCCCCAGCATTTT

clone size: NA
V gene: TRBV5-4
D gene: TRBD2
J gene: TRBJ2-5
CDR3 protein: CASSLVTSGRPQETQYF
CDR3 DNA: TGTGCCAGCAGCTTGGTTACTAGCGGGAGACCCCAAGAGACCCAGTACTTC

clone size: NA
V gene: TRBV4-3
D gene: TRBD2
J gene: TRBJ2-1
CDR3 protein: CASSQERTSKNEQFF
CDR3 DNA: TGCGCCAGCAGCCAAGAAAGGACTAGCAAGAATGAGCAGTTCTTC

clone size: NA
V gene: TRBV27
D gene: TRBD2
J gene: TRBJ2-7
CDR3 protein: CASSLGGVGTSGRVGEQYF
CDR3 DNA: TGTGCCAGCAGTTTGGGGGGAGTGGGGACTAGCGGGAGGGTAGGCGAGCAGTACTTC

clone size: NA
V gene: TRBV9
D gene: NA
J gene: TRBJ1-4
CDR3 protein: CASSRGRGRKEKLFF
CDR3 DNA: TGTGCCAGCAGCAGAGGCCGGGGTAGGAAAGAAAAACTGTTTTTT

clone size: NA
V gene: TRBV10-1
D gene: TRBD1
J gene: TRBJ1-6
CDR3 protein: CAIDTGEHSPLHF
CDR3 DNA: TGCGCCATCGACACAGGGGAACATTCACCCCTCCACTTT

clone size: NA
V gene: TRBV27
D gene: NA
J gene: TRBJ1-1
CDR3 protein: CASSLGGRMNTEAFF
CDR3 DNA: TGTGCCAGCAGTTTGGGGGGGCGGATGAACACTGAAGCTTTCTTT

clone size: NA
V gene: TRBV15
D gene: TRBD2
J gene: TRBJ2-7
CDR3 protein: CATSYFRLAGTYEQYF
CDR3 DNA: TGTGCCACCAGCTACTTCCGACTAGCGGGAACCTACGAGCAGTACTTC

clone size: NA
V gene: TRBV7-9
D gene: TRBD2
J gene: TRBJ2-1
CDR3 protein: CASSTLGLGLPPYNEQFF
CDR3 DNA: TGTGCCAGCAGCACATTAGGGCTGGGACTACCTCCCTACAATGAGCAGTTCTTC

clone size: NA
V gene: TRBV27
D gene: NA
J gene: TRBJ2-3
CDR3 protein: CASSLSGEGGTDTQYF
CDR3 DNA: TGTGCCAGCAGTTTATCGGGGGAGGGGGGCACAGATACGCAGTATTTT

clone size: NA
V gene: TRBV18
D gene: TRBD2
J gene: TRBJ2-2
CDR3 protein: CASSPRLAGGPYGELFF
CDR3 DNA: TGTGCCAGCTCACCACGGCTAGCGGGAGGGCCGTACGGGGAGCTGTTTTTT

clone size: NA
V gene: TRBV27
D gene: TRBD1
J gene: TRBJ1-5
CDR3 protein: CASRPKTGGSVWVQPQHF
CDR3 DNA: TGTGCCAGCAGGCCGAAGACAGGGGGCAGCGTTTGGGTTCAGCCCCAGCATTTT

clone size: NA
V gene: TRBV27
D gene: NA
J gene: TRBJ2-1
CDR3 protein: CASSFWGFTYNEQFF
CDR3 DNA: TGTGCCAGCAGTTTCTGGGGCTTCACCTACAATGAGCAGTTCTTC

clone size: NA
V gene: TRBV21-1
D gene: NA
J gene: TRBJ2-2
CDR3 protein: CAIPEKGGRGGELFF
CDR3 DNA: TGTGCCATCCCAGAGAAGGGTGGTCGAGGGGGGGAGCTGTTTTTT

clone size: once
V gene: TRBV30
D gene: NA
J gene: TRBJ2-1
CDR3 protein: CAWSTQGAEQFF
CDR3 DNA: TGTGCCTGGAGTACTCAGGGTGCTGAGCAGTTCTTC

clone size: NA
V gene: TRBV4-1
D gene: TRBD2
J gene: TRBJ2-1
CDR3 protein: CASSQGPGTSGRNEQFF
CDR3 DNA: TGCGCCAGCAGCCAAGGCCCCGGGACTAGCGGGCGGAATGAGCAGTTCTTC